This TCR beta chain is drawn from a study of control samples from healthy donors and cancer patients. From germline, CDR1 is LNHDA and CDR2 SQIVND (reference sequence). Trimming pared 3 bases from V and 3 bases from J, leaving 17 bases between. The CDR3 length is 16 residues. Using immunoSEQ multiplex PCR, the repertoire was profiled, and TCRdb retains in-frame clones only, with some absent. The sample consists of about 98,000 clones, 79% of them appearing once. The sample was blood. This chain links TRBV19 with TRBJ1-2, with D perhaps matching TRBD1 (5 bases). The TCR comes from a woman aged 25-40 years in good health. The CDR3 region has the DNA TGTGCCAGTAGTATGGCAGGGCTCGGTGGGGACTATGGCTACACCTTC. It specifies CASSMAGLGGDYGYTF.